This passage covers 24 T cell receptor beta chains from one sample sequenced in a study of T cells in Graves' hyperthyroidism and ophthalmopathy. TCR beta CDR3 regions were amplified from RNA. Using the HTBI primer set, a first-round RT-PCR was run on the TCR CDR3. Using its own MiXCR run on the multiplex PCR reads, TCRdb lists one record per CDR3 protein. The table has about 840,000 distinct CDR3 sequences, more than 30% seen once. Sequenced: blood. These receptors originate from a man aged 18 to 30 with Graves' hyperthyroidism.

Ten or more counts support this clonotype. The chain is built from TRBV9 and TRBJ1-4; a weak D match, TRBD1 (5 bases). The V and J ends lost 4 bases and 8 bases respectively, with 18 bases between them. Looked up from germline, CDR1 is SGDLS and CDR2 is YYNGEE. The CDR3 runs 15 residues. The CDR3 region is CASSFSGAGEEKLFF. The CDR3 DNA is TGTGCCAGCAGCTTTTCGGGAGCGGGGGAGGAAAAACTGTTTTTT.

The gene calls are TRBV7-9 and TRBJ2-6; D is unclear. Trimming cost V 10 bases and J 1 base, with 11 bases left between them. The CDR3 runs 14 residues. Germline lookup yields CDR1 SEHNR and CDR2 FQNEAQ (reference sequence). This chain's CDR3 is CATPGRSGANVLTF. The CDR3 DNA sequence: TGTGCCACCCCCGGAAGGTCTGGGGCCAACGTCCTGACTTTC.

This clonotype was detected a few times. The rearrangement uses TRBV9 and TRBJ2-7; tentatively, D is TRBD1 (5 bases). The germline V gene has CDR1 SGDLS and CDR2 YYNGEE. This CDR3 contains 15 residues. Trimming took 4 bases from V and 7 from J, leaving 21 bases between them. DNA for the CDR3: TGTGCCAGCAGCCAAGGTGGGGCGTCGATTTATGAGCAGTACTTC. Its translation: CASSQGGASIYEQYF.

This clonotype has only a few counts. V usage is TRBV10-3 and J usage is TRBJ1-1; tentatively, D is TRBD1 (5 bases). Germline V CDR1 and CDR2: ENHRY, SYGVKD. This CDR3 region has 17 residues. V lost 0 bases and J lost 1, with 15 bases in between. The CDR3 DNA sequence: TGTGCCATCAGTGAGTCGAGGGGCGCGGTCCAGAACACTGAAGCTTTCTTT. Translation gives CAISESRGAVQNTEAFF.

In the case of this clonotype: Being one base from a much bigger clone, this may be a read error. The conserved final phenylalanine or tryptophan is absent from the CDR3, which likely points to a read error. V gene TRBV20-1 combines with J gene TRBJ1-2; no reliable D call. CDR1 DFQATT and CDR2 SNEGSKA come from the germline V gene (reference sequence). The CDR3 runs 13 residues. The germline V and J ends were trimmed by 6 bases and 0 bases, with 11 bases remaining between them. CDR3 nucleotides: TGCAGTGCCTACGCATCTGCTAACTATGGCTACACCCTC. Translation gives CSAYASANYGYTL.

This clonotype was observed a handful of times. This sequence joins TRBV2 and TRBJ1-2; 7 nucleotides match TRBD1. The trim removed 6 bases at V and 8 bases at J, leaving 12 bases unmatched. The CDR3 is made up of 14 amino acids. Per the germline V gene, CDR1 is SNHLY and CDR2 is FYNNEI. The CDR3 region has the DNA TGTGCCAGCAGCTCAGTTTCACAGGGGCTCGGCTACACCTTC. Its protein product is CASSSVSQGLGYTF.

A word on this clonotype: This may be a read error, as it is one base from a much larger clone. This chain connects TRBV7-8 to TRBJ2-5; D is unclear. CDR3 length equals 12 residues. Germline V CDR1 and CDR2: SGHVS, FQNEAQ. This CDR3 is CSSSLLPETQYF. Here the CDR3 DNA reads TGTTCCAGCAGCTTGCTCCCGGAGACCCAGTACTTC.

This clonotype was seen many times. The V gene is TRBV29-1, the J gene TRBJ1-1, with D unclear. V was pared by 5 bases and J by 3 bases, with 4 bases between. Germline CDR1 SQVTM, CDR2 ANQGSEA. The CDR3 sequence is 10 residues long. CDR3 sequence reads: CSVWDTEAFF. The CDR3 DNA reads as TGCAGCGTTTGGGACACTGAAGCTTTCTTT.

This clonotype appeared a few times. The chain links TRBV7-8 to TRBJ2-5, with a tentative D call TRBD1 (5 bases). V lost 8 bases to trimming and J lost 1 base, with 11 bases between them. This CDR3 has 13 amino acids. Germline V gene sequence: CDR1 SGHVS, CDR2 FQNEAQ. CDR3 in DNA: TGTGCCAGCCTAGGGGCTTCCCAAGAGACCCAGTACTTC. Translated: CASLGASQETQYF.

Regarding this clonotype: A junction boundary mismatches the germline segment, possibly from a read error. The chain combines TRBV10-3 with TRBJ1-5; 11 bases are shared with TRBD1. CDR1 is ENHRY and CDR2 is SYGVKD in the germline V gene. The CDR3 loop spans 18 amino acids. The CDR3 spells CASSFRRTGGEGGQPQHF. The CDR3 nucleotides read TGTGCCAGCAGTTTTAGGCGGACAGGGGGCGAAGGCGGCCAGCCCCAGCATTTT.

The chain recombines TRBV12-3 or TRBV12-4 with TRBJ2-7, with unresolved D. The V end was cut by 3 bases, the J end by 5 bases, with 14 bases between. This CDR3 has 14 amino acids. DNA of the CDR3: TGTGCCAGCAGTTTTAGTAATTCCTTCGACGAGCAGTACTTC. It yields the protein CASSFSNSFDEQYF.

With regard to this clonotype: Since a much larger clone is just one base distant, this may be a read error. This chain joins TRBV2 and TRBJ1-4, with 7 nucleotides matching TRBD1. From germline, CDR1 is SNHLY and CDR2 FYNNEI. This CDR3 has 15 residues. V dropped 8 bases and J dropped 8; count of bases not matched to a gene: 14. The CDR3 reads CASQPPGQCSEKLFF. CDR3 in DNA: TGTGCCAGCCAACCACCGGGACAGTGTAGCGAAAAACTGTTTTTT.

The chain has TRBV9 and TRBJ2-4; D uncertain. The CDR3 runs 12 residues. Germline V gene lookup returns CDR1 SGDLS and CDR2 YYNGEE. V dropped 3 bases and J dropped 6 bases, with 7 bases sitting between them. CDR3 bases: TGTGCCAGCAGCGGGGTCCGAAACATTCAGTACTTC. The encoded protein is CASSGVRNIQYF.

This chain joins TRBV5-5 and TRBJ1-1; 9 positions agree with TRBD1. This CDR3 comprises 14 residues. CDR1 is SGHKS, CDR2 YYEKEE, per germline (reference sequence). V shed 0 bases and J 8 bases; nucleotides not matched to a gene: 5. CDR3: CASSLDRGRLEAFF. DNA for the CDR3: TGTGCCAGCAGCTTGGACAGGGGGCGTTTGGAAGCTTTCTTT.

The chain links TRBV12-3 or TRBV12-4 to TRBJ1-1; D is uncertain. V dropped 6 bases and J dropped 4 bases, with 15 bases sitting between them. The CDR3 extends over 14 amino acids. CDR3 coding DNA: TGTGCCAGCAGACCTGGAGGACGGCGCACTGAAGCTTTCTTT. It specifies CASRPGGRRTEAFF.

This clonotype was observed a few times. The chain carries TRBV7-6 and TRBJ2-2; 9 bases are shared with TRBD2. The CDR3 totals 16 residues. Unmatched junction bases numbered 10, after V lost 6 bases and J lost 5 bases. The germline V gene encodes CDR1 SGHVS and CDR2 FNYEAQ. CDR3 DNA sequence: TGTGCCAGCAGTGTAGAGACTAGCGGAGGTACCGGGGAGCTGTTTTTT. Amino acids: CASSVETSGGTGELFF.

This clonotype appeared once. The chain has TRBV2 and TRBJ2-5, with D unclear. V gave up 10 bases and J gave up 4 bases, with 13 bases separating them. The CDR3 covers 12 residues. In germline, CDR1 is SNHLY, CDR2 FYNNEI. Here the CDR3 reads CANSPLGETQYF. The CDR3 DNA reads TGTGCCAACTCACCACTTGGAGAGACCCAGTACTTC.

V gene TRBV4-2 combines with J gene TRBJ1-6, with D unresolved. The CDR3 spans 13 residues. Per the germline V gene, CDR1 is LGHNA and CDR2 is YNFKEQ. Trimming shortened V by 2 bases and J by 6 bases, and 5 bases separated the two germline ends. In nucleotides, the CDR3 is TGTGCCAGCAGCCAACTTAGTAATTCACCCCTCCACTTT. Its protein is CASSQLSNSPLHF.

This clonotype was counted a few times. This chain links TRBV4-1 with TRBJ1-1, with a weak D call TRBD1 (6 bases). The CDR3 consists of 16 residues. V lost 3 bases and J lost 1, with 15 bases in between. Germline V gene data show CDR1 as MGHRA and CDR2 as YSYEKL. The CDR3 region has the DNA TGCGCCAGCAGCCACCCCCAGACAGGCCCGAACACTGAAGCTTTCTTT. It yields the protein CASSHPQTGPNTEAFF.

This clonotype occurred a few times. The chain employs TRBV2 and TRBJ2-5; D is uncertain. With 8 bases removed from V and 5 bases from J, the gap between germline ends came to 15 bases. CDR3 size: 13 residues. Germline CDR1 reads SNHLY; CDR2 reads FYNNEI. CDR3 region: CASSPPERETQYF. CDR3 DNA sequence: TGTGCCAGCTCACCACCGGAGAGGGAGACCCAGTACTTC.

The chain couples TRBV29-1 to TRBJ2-2; unclear D gene. The CDR3 sequence is 14 residues long. Deletions cut 3 bases from V and 3 bases from J, with 11 bases between. Germline assignment: CDR1 SQVTM and CDR2 ANQGSEA. The CDR3 is CSVEAVSDTGELFF. CDR3 in DNA: TGCAGCGTTGAGGCAGTTAGTGACACCGGGGAGCTGTTTTTT.

The chain uses TRBV7-8 and TRBJ2-6; D ambiguous. From germline, CDR1 is SGHVS and CDR2 FQNEAQ. The CDR3 is made up of 16 amino acids. V was clipped by 1 base and J by 4 bases, with 11 bases between them. CDR3 in DNA: TGTGCCAGCAGCTTAGAAGGGTTACCGGGGGCCAACGTCCTGACTTTC. Amino acids: CASSLEGLPGANVLTF.

This clonotype was recorded at least ten times. CDR3 in amino acids: CASSFTGTDTEAFF. CDR3 DNA: TGCGCCAGCAGCTTCACAGGGACCGACACTGAAGCTTTCTTT. The chain recombines TRBV5-1 with TRBJ1-1; a possible D gene is TRBD1 (6 bases). Germline CDR1 and CDR2: SGHRS and YFSETQ. The CDR3 loop spans 14 amino acids. V lost 2 bases to trimming and J lost 3 bases, with 11 bases between them.

In its sample, this clonotype was seen a few times. The J gene is TRBJ1-1, the V gene TRBV5-1, with D tentatively TRBD1 (6 bases). The CDR3 extends over 15 amino acids. CDR1 is SGHRS and CDR2 is YFSETQ in the germline V gene. Trimming took off 2 bases at V and 3 bases at J, with 14 bases between the two ends. In DNA, the CDR3 is TGCGCCAGCAGCTTTCGTCCAGGGGAGTACACTGAAGCTTTCTTT. This encodes CASSFRPGEYTEAFF.